A selection of T cell receptor beta chains follows, all from one sample in a study of regulatory T cells in long-lasting Graves disease. TCRdb re-derived calls from the multiplex PCR reads in MiXCR, one entry per CDR3 protein. The sample includes under 700,000 distinct CDR3 sequences, around 15% of them seen just once. The sample was also reused in another study, on T cells in Graves' hyperthyroidism and ophthalmopathy.

Sample: peripheral blood mononuclear cells (PBMCs), taken at new diagnosis, from a patient treated with antithyroid drugs. The receptors come from a woman aged 40 to 65 with Graves disease. Each CDR3 is given with its conserved first and last residue. The order of the fields is V gene, clone size, J gene, D gene, CDR3 protein, CDR3 DNA. The D gene is left open where the match is weak. Clone size appears in some rows only: once, few, many, or a class for an expanded clone.

TRBV28	NA	TRBJ1-2	TRBD1	CASSSSDRVYGYTF	TGTGCCAGCAGTAGTTCGGACAGGGTCTATGGCTACACCTTC
TRBV6-5	NA	TRBJ1-6	NA	CASSYWNSPLHF	TGTGCCAGCAGTTATTGGAATTCACCCCTCCACTTT
TRBV5-1	many	TRBJ1-1	TRBD1	CASSPQGPGQGGLMNTEAFF	TGCGCCAGCAGCCCACAAGGGCCGGGACAGGGGGGTCTCATGAACACTGAAGCTTTCTTT
TRBV2	many	TRBJ1-5	NA	CASSRREWGNQPQHF	TGTGCCAGCAGCAGAAGGGAGTGGGGCAATCAGCCCCAGCATTTT
TRBV2	few	TRBJ1-1	NA	CASNLQDVLAEAFF	TGTGCCAGCAACTTACAGGACGTATTAGCTGAAGCTTTCTTT
TRBV11-2	few	TRBJ1-6	NA	CASSAGRGNSPLHF	TGTGCCAGCAGCGCCGGACGGGGCAATTCACCCCTCCACTTT
TRBV10-1	many	TRBJ2-7	NA	CASSESRYRDIDEQYF	TGCGCCAGCAGTGAGTCGAGGTACAGGGACATCGACGAGCAGTACTTC
TRBV7-3	many	TRBJ2-2	TRBD2	CASSSQLAGTTGELFF	TGTGCCAGCAGCTCACAACTAGCGGGGACCACCGGGGAGCTGTTTTTT
TRBV3-1	many	TRBJ2-1	NA	CASSQGSGHTNNEQFF	TGTGCCAGCAGCCAAGGATCGGGACATACTAACAATGAGCAGTTCTTC
TRBV20-1	many	TRBJ1-2	TRBD1	CSARDGGQVHYGYTF	TGCAGTGCTAGAGATGGGGGACAGGTGCACTATGGCTACACCTTC
TRBV3-1	NA	TRBJ2-2	TRBD2	CASSPGGGGLTGELFF	TGTGCCAGCAGCCCCGGGGGGGGAGGTCTCACCGGGGAGCTGTTTTTT
TRBV11-2	many	TRBJ2-7	TRBD1	CASSWATGGSYEQYF	TGTGCCAGCAGCTGGGCGACAGGGGGCTCATACGAGCAGTACTTC
TRBV3-1	many	TRBJ1-2	NA	CASSRQDLLFGYTF	TGTGCCAGCAGCCGACAGGACCTGTTGTTTGGCTACACCTTC
TRBV2	NA	TRBJ1-6	NA	CASLLGQSYNSPLHF	TGTGCCAGCCTCCTCGGGCAGTCTTATAATTCACCCCTCCACTTT
TRBV7-8	NA	TRBJ2-7	NA	CASSPHEGVSEQYF	TGTGCCAGCAGCCCCCACGAGGGGGTGAGCGAGCAGTACTTC
TRBV6-1	many	TRBJ1-2	NA	CASSPGDYGYTF	TGTGCCAGCAGTCCCGGGGACTATGGCTACACCTTC
TRBV5-1	few	TRBJ1-5	TRBD1	CASSLEGDRNQPQHF	TGCGCCAGCAGCTTGGAAGGGGACAGAAATCAGCCCCAGCATTTT
TRBV7-9	NA	TRBJ2-1	TRBD2	CASRTSGGNYNEQFF	TGTGCCAGCAGAACTAGCGGGGGAAACTACAATGAGCAGTTCTTC
TRBV30	once	TRBJ1-2	NA	CAWSPLGGNYGYTF	TGTGCCTGGAGCCCCCTCGGGGGGAACTATGGCTACACCTTC
TRBV7-3	many	TRBJ2-1	TRBD1	CASSRDQGALNEQFF	TGTGCCAGCAGCCGCGATCAGGGGGCTTTGAATGAGCAGTTCTTC
TRBV20-1	many	TRBJ1-5	NA	CSARVANQPQHF	TGCAGTGCTAGAGTGGCCAATCAGCCCCAGCATTTT
TRBV12-3/TRBV12-4	NA	TRBJ2-7	NA	CASSFIEKEQYF	TGTGCCAGCAGTTTTATAGAAAAAGAGCAGTACTTC
TRBV29-1	once	TRBJ1-2	TRBD1	CSVDKQGANGYTF	TGCAGCGTTGATAAACAGGGGGCGAATGGCTACACCTTC
TRBV6-2/TRBV6-3	many	TRBJ1-2	NA	CASSLVSGSSYGYTF	TGTGCCAGCAGTTTAGTTTCCGGGTCGTCCTATGGCTACACCTTC
TRBV20-1	many	TRBJ2-5	TRBD1	CSARGPGQGQETQYF	TGCAGTGCTAGAGGTCCGGGACAGGGACAAGAGACCCAGTACTTC
TRBV24-1	NA	TRBJ2-5	TRBD2	CATSEGGEETQYF	TGTGCCACCAGTGAGGGGGGGGAAGAGACCCAGTACTTC
TRBV19	few	TRBJ2-2	TRBD2	CASSSGTSGNTGELFF	TGTGCCAGTTCTTCCGGGACTAGCGGCAACACCGGGGAGCTGTTTTTT